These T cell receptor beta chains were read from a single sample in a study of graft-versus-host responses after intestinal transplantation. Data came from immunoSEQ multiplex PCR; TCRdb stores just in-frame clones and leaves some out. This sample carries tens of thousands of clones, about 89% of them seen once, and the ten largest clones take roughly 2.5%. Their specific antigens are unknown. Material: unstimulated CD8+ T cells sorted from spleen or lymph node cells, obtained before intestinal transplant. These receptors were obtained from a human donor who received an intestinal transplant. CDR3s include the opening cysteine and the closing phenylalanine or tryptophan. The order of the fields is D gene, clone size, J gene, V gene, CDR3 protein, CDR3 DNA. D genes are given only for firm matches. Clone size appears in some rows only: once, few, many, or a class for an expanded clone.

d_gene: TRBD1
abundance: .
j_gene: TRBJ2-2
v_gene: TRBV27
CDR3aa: CASSLTGVPGELFF
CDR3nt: TGTGCCAGCAGTTTGACAGGGGTACCCGGGGAGCTGTTTTTT

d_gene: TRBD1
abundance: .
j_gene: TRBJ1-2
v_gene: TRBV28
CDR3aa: CASSLRGTGYGYTF
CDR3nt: TGTGCCAGCAGTTTGCGCGGGACAGGCTATGGCTACACCTTC

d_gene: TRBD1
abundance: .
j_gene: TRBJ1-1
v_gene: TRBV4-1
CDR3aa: CASSRVGQVVTEAFF
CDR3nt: TGCGCCAGCAGCCGAGTTGGACAGGTAGTCACTGAAGCTTTCTTT

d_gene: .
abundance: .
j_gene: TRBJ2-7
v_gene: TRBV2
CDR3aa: CATYPGGLPYEQYF
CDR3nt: TGTGCCACCTACCCCGGGGGACTTCCCTACGAGCAGTACTTC

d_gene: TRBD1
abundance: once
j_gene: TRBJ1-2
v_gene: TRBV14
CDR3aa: CASSQVDRVGGYTF
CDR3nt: TGTGCCAGCAGCCAAGTGGACAGGGTCGGGGGCTACACCTTC

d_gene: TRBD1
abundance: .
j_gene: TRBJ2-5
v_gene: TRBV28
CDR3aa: CASQIEGAHKETQYF
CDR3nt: TGTGCCAGCCAAATCGAGGGGGCGCATAAGGAGACCCAGTACTTC

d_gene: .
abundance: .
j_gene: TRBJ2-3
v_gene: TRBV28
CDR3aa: CASSPLEGDYTDTQYF
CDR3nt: TGTGCCAGCAGCCCTTTAGAGGGGGACTACACAGATACGCAGTATTTT

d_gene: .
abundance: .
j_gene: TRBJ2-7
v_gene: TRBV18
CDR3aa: CASSAGISYEQYF
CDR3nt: TGTGCCAGCTCGGCGGGGATCTCCTACGAGCAGTACTTC

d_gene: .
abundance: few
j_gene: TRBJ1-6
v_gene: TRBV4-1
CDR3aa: CASSHPDILYSPLHF
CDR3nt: TGCGCCAGCAGCCATCCAGACATTCTCTATTCACCCCTCCACTTT

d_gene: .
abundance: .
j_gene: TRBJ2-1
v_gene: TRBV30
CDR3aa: CAWSLGAMNEQFF
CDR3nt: TGTGCCTGGAGTCTAGGGGCCATGAATGAGCAGTTCTTC

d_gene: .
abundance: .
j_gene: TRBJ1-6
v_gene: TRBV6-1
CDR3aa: CASSEASTAGGENNSPLHF
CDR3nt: TGTGCCAGCAGTGAAGCCAGCACCGCGGGGGGGGAGAATAATTCACCCCTCCACTTT

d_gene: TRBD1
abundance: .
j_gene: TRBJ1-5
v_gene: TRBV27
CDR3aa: CASSPGTGGQQPQHF
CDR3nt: TGTGCCAGCAGTCCCGGGACAGGGGGCCAACAGCCCCAGCATTTT

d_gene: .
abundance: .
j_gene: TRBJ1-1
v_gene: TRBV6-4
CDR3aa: CAREGATGDTEAFF
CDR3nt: TGTGCCAGGGAAGGGGCAACTGGGGACACTGAAGCTTTCTTT

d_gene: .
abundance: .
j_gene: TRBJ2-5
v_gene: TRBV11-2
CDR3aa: CASSLDLGEQYF
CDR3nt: TGTGCCAGCAGCTTAGATTTAGGAGAGCAGTACTTC

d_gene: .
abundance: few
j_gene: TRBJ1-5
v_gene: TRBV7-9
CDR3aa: CASSLDGHQPQHF
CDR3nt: TGTGCCAGCAGCTTAGATGGGCATCAGCCCCAGCATTTT

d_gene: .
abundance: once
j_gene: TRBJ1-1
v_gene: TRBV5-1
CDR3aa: CASSLAGPLNTEAFF
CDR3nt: TGCGCCAGCAGCTTGGCGGGTCCTCTGAACACTGAAGCTTTCTTT